The rows below give T cell receptor beta chains drawn from one sample of a study of OX40 agonist ivuxolimab in advanced cancers. Here immunoSEQ multiplex PCR was the method, and the copy in TCRdb shows in-frame clones only, minus some. Among 85,000 to 100,000 clones, around 90% were seen once, and the ten largest hold roughly 0.8%. Source: CD4+ or CD8+ T cells sorted from blood, taken in a trial of the OX40 agonist ivuxolimab. The receptors shown here come from an adult with an advanced solid tumor such as melanoma, head and neck, liver or kidney cancer. CDR3s include the opening cysteine and the closing phenylalanine or tryptophan. D genes are given only for firm matches. Only part of the rows carry a size: once, few, many, or a class if the clone is expanded.

j_call v_call d_call clone_size cdr3_aa cdr3_nt
TRBJ2-7 TRBV28 TRBD1 . CASSLTGGYYEQYF TGTGCCAGCAGTTTGACAGGGGGCTACTACGAGCAGTACTTC
TRBJ1-1 TRBV30 . . CAWSVPVGSNTEAFF TGTGCCTGGAGCGTCCCGGTGGGTTCGAACACTGAAGCTTTCTTT
TRBJ2-1 TRBV6-5 . once CASSYIQPTYNEQFF TGTGCCAGCAGTTACATCCAGCCAACCTACAATGAGCAGTTCTTC
TRBJ1-1 TRBV7-2 . . CASRGLGTEAFF TGTGCCAGCCGCGGATTGGGCACTGAAGCTTTCTTT
TRBJ2-7 TRBV5-1 TRBD1 few CASKLPTGGAEEQYF TGCGCCAGCAAACTACCGACAGGGGGCGCAGAAGAGCAGTACTTC
TRBJ1-2 TRBV7-8 . once CASSFGSIFNYGYTF TGTGCCAGCAGCTTCGGGTCTATCTTTAACTATGGCTACACCTTC
TRBJ1-4 TRBV28 TRBD1 . CASLPGTGLLLREKLFF TGTGCCAGTCTACCGGGGACAGGGTTGTTATTACGTGAAAAACTGTTTTTT
TRBJ2-1 TRBV9 . . CASSMDVIPGEQFF TGTGCCAGCAGCATGGATGTAATCCCGGGGGAGCAGTTCTTC
TRBJ1-5 TRBV7-2 TRBD1 . CASSLVGQGGNQPQHF TGTGCCAGCAGCTTAGTTGGACAGGGGGGCAATCAGCCCCAGCATTTT
TRBJ2-2 TRBV10-3 . . CAIRDFGGELFF TGTGCCATCAGAGACTTTGGAGGGGAGCTGTTTTTT
TRBJ1-2 TRBV5-5 . . CASSLEGGGYTF TGTGCCAGCAGCTTGGAGGGGGGTGGCTACACCTTC
TRBJ1-1 TRBV6-6 TRBD1 . CASSHDRGRTEAFF TGTGCCAGCAGCCACGACAGGGGTAGGACTGAAGCTTTCTTT
TRBJ2-3 TRBV10-3 TRBD1 . CAIRGQSPPTDTQYF TGTGCCATCAGGGGACAGTCTCCACCAACAGATACGCAGTATTTT
TRBJ2-7 TRBV7-2 TRBD2 . CASSLKRGGEQYF TGTGCCAGCAGCTTAAAACGGGGGGGCGAGCAGTACTTC
TRBJ2-1 TRBV14 . . CASSPWGNEQFF TGTGCCAGCAGCCCCTGGGGCAATGAGCAGTTCTTC
TRBJ2-3 TRBV5-1 . few CASSLGGSTDTQYF TGCGCCAGCAGCTTGGGGGGGAGCACAGATACGCAGTATTTT
TRBJ2-1 TRBV7-2 . . CASSPAGHNEQFF TGTGCCAGCAGCCCCGCGGGTCACAATGAGCAGTTCTTC
TRBJ2-3 TRBV5-1 TRBD1 once CASSPSTGEDTQYF TGCGCCAGCAGCCCATCTACAGGGGAAGATACGCAGTATTTT
TRBJ2-2 TRBV6-1 TRBD1 . CASKPGQSTGELFF TGTGCCAGCAAGCCGGGACAGTCCACCGGGGAGCTGTTTTTT
TRBJ1-1 TRBV5-6 . . CASSLTGSTEAFF TGTGCCAGCAGCTTGACAGGGTCCACTGAAGCTTTCTTT
TRBJ2-4 TRBV5-8 TRBD1 once CASSFQQGTKNIQYF TGTGCCAGCAGCTTCCAACAGGGGACCAAAAACATTCAGTACTTC
TRBJ2-1 TRBV6-1 . . CASSARTAQEQFF TGTGCCAGCAGTGCCAGGACAGCCCAGGAGCAGTTCTTC
TRBJ2-3 TRBV18 . . CASSRLKTDTQYF TGTGCCAGCTCACGGCTGAAAACAGATACGCAGTATTTT
TRBJ1-2 TRBV2 . . CASSEGSPYGYTF TGTGCCAGCAGCGAAGGTTCACCCTATGGCTACACCTTC
TRBJ2-3 TRBV5-1 TRBD1 . CASEIGGARLRDTQYF TGCGCCAGCGAGATAGGGGGCGCGAGATTAAGAGATACGCAGTATTTT
TRBJ2-2 TRBV19 . once CATQEGATTGELFF TGTGCCACTCAGGAGGGGGCGACCACCGGGGAGCTGTTTTTT
TRBJ2-7 TRBV6-5 TRBD2 . CASSYSAGSSYEQYF TGTGCCAGCAGTTACTCAGCGGGGAGCTCCTACGAGCAGTACTTC
TRBJ1-1 TRBV20-1 . . CSSYMNTEAFF TGCAGCTCGTATATGAACACTGAAGCTTTCTTT
TRBJ2-5 TRBV10-3 . . CATRDTQETQYF TGTGCCACCCGGGACACCCAAGAGACCCAGTACTTC
TRBJ1-6 TRBV7-2 TRBD1 few CASSSPGGNSPLHF TGTGCCAGCAGCTCCCCAGGGGGGAATTCACCCCTCCACTTT
TRBJ2-7 TRBV5-6 . . CASSRIVAGASYEQYF TGTGCCAGCAGCCGAATAGTGGCCGGGGCCTCCTACGAGCAGTACTTC
TRBJ2-7 TRBV14 . . CASSQIRSEQYF TGTGCCAGCAGCCAAATAAGGTCCGAGCAGTACTTC
TRBJ2-1 TRBV9 TRBD2 few CASSETSTNEQFF TGTGCCAGCAGCGAGACTAGCACCAATGAGCAGTTCTTC
TRBJ2-7 TRBV10-3 . . CAIRDGTYEQYF TGTGCCATCAGAGACGGGACCTACGAGCAGTACTTC
TRBJ2-3 TRBV5-1 . once CASSLWTDTQYF TGCGCCAGCAGCTTGTGGACAGATACGCAGTATTTT
TRBJ1-6 TRBV7-2 . . CASSLAPDNSPLHF TGTGCCAGCAGCCTAGCCCCTGATAATTCACCCCTCCACTTT
TRBJ2-5 TRBV29-1 . . CSVGGKGSETQYF TGCAGCGTTGGCGGTAAGGGTTCGGAGACCCAGTACTTC
TRBJ1-4 TRBV28 . . CASSLPHEKLFF TGTGCCAGCAGTTTACCTCACGAAAAACTGTTTTTT